The 2 T cell receptor beta chains below were found in one sample sequenced in a study of blood T cell repertoires in COVID-19. Sequencing used immunoSEQ multiplex PCR; TCRdb keeps in-frame clones, though not all of them. The repertoire holds tens of thousands of clones, with approximately 80% as singletons. The sample was peripheral blood. The receptors shown here come from a man older than 75 with COVID-19, enrolled during active disease.

J is TRBJ1-1 and V is TRBV27, with 8 nucleotides matching TRBD1. The germline V gene has CDR1 MNHEY and CDR2 SMNVEV (reference sequence). CDR3 size: 16 residues. J was trimmed by 3 bases and V by 3 bases; bases with no gene match: 9. The CDR3, as DNA: TGTGCCAGCAGTTTTGGGTCAGGGGGCGCGTACACTGAAGCTTTCTTT. Residues: CASSFGSGGAYTEAFF.

The chain employs TRBV12-3 or TRBV12-4 and TRBJ2-6, with D hard to call. Trimming took 7 bases from V and 0 from J, leaving 4 bases between them. This CDR3 has 13 residues. The CDR3 nucleotides read TGTGCCAGCACTAGCTCTGGGGCCAACGTCCTGACTTTC. Amino acid sequence: CASTSSGANVLTF.